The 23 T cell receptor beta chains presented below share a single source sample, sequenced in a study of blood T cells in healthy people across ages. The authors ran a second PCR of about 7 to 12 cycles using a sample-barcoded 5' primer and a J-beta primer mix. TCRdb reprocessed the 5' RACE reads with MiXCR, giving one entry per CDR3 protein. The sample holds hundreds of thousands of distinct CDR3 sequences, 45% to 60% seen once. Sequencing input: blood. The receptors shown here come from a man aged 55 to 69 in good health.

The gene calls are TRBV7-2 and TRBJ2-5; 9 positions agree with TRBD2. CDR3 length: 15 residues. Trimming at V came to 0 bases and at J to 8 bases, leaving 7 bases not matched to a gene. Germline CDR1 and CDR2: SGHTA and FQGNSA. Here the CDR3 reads CASSLALTSGETQYF. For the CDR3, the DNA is TGTGCCAGCAGCTTAGCCCTGACTAGCGGAGAAACCCAGTACTTC. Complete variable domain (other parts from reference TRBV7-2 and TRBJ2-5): GAGVSQSPSNKVTEKGKDVELRCDPISGHTALYWYRQSLGQGLEFLIYFQGNSAPDKSGLPSDRFSAERTGGSVSTLTIQRTQQEDSAVYLCASSLALTSGETQYFGPGTRLLVL.

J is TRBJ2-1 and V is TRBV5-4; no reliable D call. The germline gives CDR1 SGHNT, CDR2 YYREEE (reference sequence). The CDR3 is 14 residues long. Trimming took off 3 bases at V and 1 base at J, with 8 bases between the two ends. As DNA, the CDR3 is TGTGCCAGCAGCTCAAAGGGATCCTACAATGAGCAGTTCTTC. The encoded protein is CASSSKGSYNEQFF.

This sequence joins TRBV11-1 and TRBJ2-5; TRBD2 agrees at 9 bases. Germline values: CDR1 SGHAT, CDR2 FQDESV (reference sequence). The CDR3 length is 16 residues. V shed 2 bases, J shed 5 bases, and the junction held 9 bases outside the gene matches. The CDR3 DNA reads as TGTGCCAGCAGCTTACAAGCGGGGGGAGCGAGGGAGACCCAGTACTTC. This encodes CASSLQAGGARETQYF.

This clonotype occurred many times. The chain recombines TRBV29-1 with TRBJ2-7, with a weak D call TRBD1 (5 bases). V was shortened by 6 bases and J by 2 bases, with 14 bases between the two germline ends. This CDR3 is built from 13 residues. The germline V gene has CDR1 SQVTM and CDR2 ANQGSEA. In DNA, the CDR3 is TGCAGCGTCAAAGAACAGGTTGCCTACGAGCAGTACTTC. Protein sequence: CSVKEQVAYEQYF.

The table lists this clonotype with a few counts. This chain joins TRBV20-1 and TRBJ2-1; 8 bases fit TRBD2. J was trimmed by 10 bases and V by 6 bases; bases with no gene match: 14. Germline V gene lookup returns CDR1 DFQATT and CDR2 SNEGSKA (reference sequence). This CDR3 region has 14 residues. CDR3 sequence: CSALWVGGAGEQFF. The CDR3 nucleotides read TGCAGTGCCCTTTGGGTCGGGGGGGCAGGAGAGCAGTTCTTC.

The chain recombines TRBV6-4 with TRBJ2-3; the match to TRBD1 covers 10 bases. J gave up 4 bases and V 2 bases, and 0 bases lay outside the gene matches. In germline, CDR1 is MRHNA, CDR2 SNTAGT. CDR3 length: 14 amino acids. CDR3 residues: CASSDGQGADTQYF. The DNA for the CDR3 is TGTGCCAGCAGTGACGGACAGGGGGCAGATACGCAGTATTTT.

The CDR3 protein is CSAWVVGTDTQYF. The CDR3 nucleotides are TGCAGTGCTTGGGTGGTCGGCACAGATACGCAGTATTTT. The rearrangement uses TRBV20-1 and TRBJ2-3; D gene uncertain. The CDR3 runs 13 residues. Trimming took off 5 bases at V and 1 base at J, with 10 bases between the two ends. Germline CDR1 DFQATT, CDR2 SNEGSKA (reference sequence).

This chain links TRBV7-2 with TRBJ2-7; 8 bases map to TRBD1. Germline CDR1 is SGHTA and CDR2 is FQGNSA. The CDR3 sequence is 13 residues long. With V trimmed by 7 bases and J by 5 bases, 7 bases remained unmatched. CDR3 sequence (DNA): TGTGCCAGCATAATGACAGGGGCACACGAGCAGTACTTC. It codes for CASIMTGAHEQYF.

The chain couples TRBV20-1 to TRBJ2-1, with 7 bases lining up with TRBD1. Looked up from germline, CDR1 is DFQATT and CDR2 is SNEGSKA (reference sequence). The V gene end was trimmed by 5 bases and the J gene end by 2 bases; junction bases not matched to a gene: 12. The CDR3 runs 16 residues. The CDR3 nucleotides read TGCAGTGCTCCCAACCCTGACAGGGCAACCTACAATGAGCAGTTCTTC. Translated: CSAPNPDRATYNEQFF.

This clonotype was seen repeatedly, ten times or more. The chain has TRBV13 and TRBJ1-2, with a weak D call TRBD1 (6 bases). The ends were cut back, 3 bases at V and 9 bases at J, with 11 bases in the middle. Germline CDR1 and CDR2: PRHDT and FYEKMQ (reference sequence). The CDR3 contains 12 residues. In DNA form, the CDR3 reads TGTGCCAGCAGCTTCGGGGGCAGCCGCTACACCTTC. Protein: CASSFGGSRYTF. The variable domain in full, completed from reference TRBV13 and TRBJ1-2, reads AAGVIQSPRHLIKEKRETATLKCYPIPRHDTVYWYQQGPGQDPQFLISFYEKMQSDKGSIPDRFSAQQFSDYHSELNMSSLELGDSALYFCASSFGGSRYTFGSGTRLTVV.

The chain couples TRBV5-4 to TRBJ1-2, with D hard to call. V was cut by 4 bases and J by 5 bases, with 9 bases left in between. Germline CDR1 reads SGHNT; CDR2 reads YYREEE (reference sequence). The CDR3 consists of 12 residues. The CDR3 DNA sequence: TGTGCCAGCAGCGTTACTGGGTATGGCTACACCTTC. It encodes CASSVTGYGYTF.

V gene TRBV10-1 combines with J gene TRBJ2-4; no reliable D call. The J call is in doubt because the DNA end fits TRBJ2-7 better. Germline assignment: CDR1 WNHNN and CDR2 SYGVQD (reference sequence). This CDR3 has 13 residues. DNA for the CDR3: TGCGCCAGCAGTGAGTCGATGGCCTACGAGCAGTACTTC. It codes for CASSESMAYEQYF.

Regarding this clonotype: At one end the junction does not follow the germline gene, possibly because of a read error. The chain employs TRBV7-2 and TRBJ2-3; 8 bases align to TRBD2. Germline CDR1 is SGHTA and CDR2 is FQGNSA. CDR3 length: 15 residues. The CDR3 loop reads CASSLLRGGTDTQYF. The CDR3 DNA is TGTGCCAGCAGCTTACTCCGGGGGGGCACGGATACGCAGTATTTT. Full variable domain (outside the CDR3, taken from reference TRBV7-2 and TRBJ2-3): GAGVSQSPSNKVTEKGKDVELRCDPISGHTALYWYRQSLGQGLEFLIYFQGNSAPDKSGLPSDRFSAERTGGSVSTLTIQRTQQEDSAVYLCASSLLRGGTDTQYFGPGTRLTVL.

Written as DNA, the CDR3 is TGTGCCAGCTCACCAAAGGGGTCCAATGAAAAACTGTTTTTT. Translation gives CASSPKGSNEKLFF. V gene TRBV18 combines with J gene TRBJ1-4; D is possibly TRBD1 (5 bases). CDR1 KGHSH and CDR2 LQKENI come from the germline V gene. Between the trimmed V and J ends, which lost 2 bases and 5 bases, there was a span of 9 bases. This CDR3 comprises 14 residues. The whole variable domain, remainder taken from reference TRBV18 and TRBJ1-4, is NAGVMQNPRHLVRRRGQEARLRCSPMKGHSHVYWYRQLPEEGLKFMVYLQKENIIDESGMPKERFSAEFPKEGPSILRIQQVVRGDSAAYFCASSPKGSNEKLFFGSGTQLSVL.

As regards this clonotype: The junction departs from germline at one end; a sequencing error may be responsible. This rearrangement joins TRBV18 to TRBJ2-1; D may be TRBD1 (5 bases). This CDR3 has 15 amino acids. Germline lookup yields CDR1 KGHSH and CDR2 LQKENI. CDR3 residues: CASPPPEQAYNEQFF. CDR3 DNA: TGTGCCAGCCCACCACCGGAACAGGCCTACAATGAGCAGTTCTTC.

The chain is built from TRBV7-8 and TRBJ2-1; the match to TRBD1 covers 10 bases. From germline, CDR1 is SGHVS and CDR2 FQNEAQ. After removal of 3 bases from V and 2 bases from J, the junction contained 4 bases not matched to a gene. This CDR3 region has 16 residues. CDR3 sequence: CASSLAGTGAYNEQFF. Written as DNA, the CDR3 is TGTGCCAGCAGCTTGGCCGGGACAGGGGCCTACAATGAGCAGTTCTTC.

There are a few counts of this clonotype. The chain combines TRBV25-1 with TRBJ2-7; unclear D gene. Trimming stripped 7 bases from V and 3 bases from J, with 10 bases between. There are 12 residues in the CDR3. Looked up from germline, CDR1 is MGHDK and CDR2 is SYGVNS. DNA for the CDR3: TGTGCCAGCACCGGGCGATTCTACGAGCAGTACTTC. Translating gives CASTGRFYEQYF.

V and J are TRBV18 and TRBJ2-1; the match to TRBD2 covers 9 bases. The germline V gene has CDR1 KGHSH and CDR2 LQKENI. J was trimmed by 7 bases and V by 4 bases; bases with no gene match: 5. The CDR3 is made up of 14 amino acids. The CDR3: CASSHSGSRNEQFF. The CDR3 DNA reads TGTGCCAGCTCACATAGCGGGAGTAGAAATGAGCAGTTCTTC.

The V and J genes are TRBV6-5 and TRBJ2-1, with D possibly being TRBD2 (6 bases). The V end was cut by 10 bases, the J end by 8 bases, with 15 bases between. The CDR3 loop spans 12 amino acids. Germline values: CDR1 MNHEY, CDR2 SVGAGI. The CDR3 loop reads CATQGGIYEQFF. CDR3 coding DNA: TGTGCCACCCAGGGAGGTATCTATGAGCAGTTCTTC.

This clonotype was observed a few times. CDR3 protein: CASSDRRTSSSYNEQFF. Here the CDR3 DNA reads TGTGCCAGCAGCGATAGGCGTACCTCTTCCTCCTACAATGAGCAGTTCTTC. The chain links TRBV7-3 to TRBJ2-1, with D unclear. CDR3 length equals 17 residues. V lost 5 bases, J lost 0 bases, and 17 bases lay in between. Germline V CDR1 and CDR2: SGHTA, FQGTGA.

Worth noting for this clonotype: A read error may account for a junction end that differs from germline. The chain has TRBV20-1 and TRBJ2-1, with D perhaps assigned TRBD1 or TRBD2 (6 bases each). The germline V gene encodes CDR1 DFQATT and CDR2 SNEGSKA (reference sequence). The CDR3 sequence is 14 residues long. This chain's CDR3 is CSVRGESSYNERFF. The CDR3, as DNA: TGCAGTGTAAGGGGGGAAAGCTCCTACAATGAGCGGTTCTTC.

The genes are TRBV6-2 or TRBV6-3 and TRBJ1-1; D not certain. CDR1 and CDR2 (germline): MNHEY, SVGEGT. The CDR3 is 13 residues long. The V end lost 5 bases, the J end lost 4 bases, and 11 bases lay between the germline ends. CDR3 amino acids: CASSDGFSTEAFF. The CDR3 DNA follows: TGTGCCAGCAGTGACGGGTTTTCCACTGAAGCTTTCTTT.

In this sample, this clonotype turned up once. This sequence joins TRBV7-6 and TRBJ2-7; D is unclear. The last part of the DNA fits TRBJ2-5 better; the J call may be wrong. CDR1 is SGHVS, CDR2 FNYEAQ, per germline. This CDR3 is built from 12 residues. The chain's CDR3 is CASSFVTGTQYF. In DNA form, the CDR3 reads TGTGCCAGCAGCTTCGTGACCGGGACCCAGTACTTC.